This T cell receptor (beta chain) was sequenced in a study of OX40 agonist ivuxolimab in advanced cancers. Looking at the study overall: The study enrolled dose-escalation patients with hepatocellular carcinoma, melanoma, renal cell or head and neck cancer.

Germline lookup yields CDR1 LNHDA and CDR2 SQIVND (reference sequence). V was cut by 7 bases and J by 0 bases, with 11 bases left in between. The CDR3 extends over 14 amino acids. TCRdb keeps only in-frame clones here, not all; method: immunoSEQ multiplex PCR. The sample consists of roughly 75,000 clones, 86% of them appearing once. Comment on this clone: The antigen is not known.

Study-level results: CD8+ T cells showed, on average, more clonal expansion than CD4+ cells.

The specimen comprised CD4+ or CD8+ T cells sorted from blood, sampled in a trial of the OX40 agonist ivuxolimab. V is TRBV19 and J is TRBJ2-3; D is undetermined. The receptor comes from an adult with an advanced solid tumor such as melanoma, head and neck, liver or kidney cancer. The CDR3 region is CASKDTSSTDTQYF. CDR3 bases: TGTGCCAGTAAAGACACCTCTAGCACAGATACGCAGTATTTT.